This entry lists 9 T cell receptor beta chains sequenced from one sample in a study of OX40 agonist ivuxolimab in advanced cancers. Here immunoSEQ multiplex PCR was the method, and the copy in TCRdb shows in-frame clones only, minus some. The table shows around 25,000 clones, with 80% to 90% occurring only once. This specimen consisted of CD4+ or CD8+ T cells sorted from blood, obtained in a trial of the OX40 agonist ivuxolimab. All receptors come from an adult with an advanced solid tumor such as melanoma, head and neck, liver or kidney cancer.

V is TRBV7-9 and J is TRBJ1-1; TRBD1 might be the D (6 bases). The CDR3 loop spans 16 amino acids. The germline gives CDR1 SEHNR, CDR2 FQNEAQ (reference sequence). Trimming removed 7 bases at V and 5 bases at J, with 23 bases between. For the CDR3, the DNA is TGTGCCAGCACCCCCAGGACCGGGGGCAAGAGGACTGAAGCTTTCTTT. It translates to CASTPRTGGKRTEAFF. The full variable domain, completed using reference TRBV7-9 and TRBJ1-1, is DTGVSQNPRHKITKRGQNVTFRCDPISEHNRLYWYRQTLGQGPEFLTYFQNEAQLEKSRLLSDRFSAERPKGSFSTLEIQRTEQGDSAMYLCASTPRTGGKRTEAFFGQGTRLTVV.

This rearrangement joins TRBV28 to TRBJ2-1, with 11 bases that match TRBD2. CDR3 length: 14 amino acids. The V and J ends lost 7 bases and 5 bases, in that order; junction bases with no gene match: 4. Germline V gene lookup returns CDR1 MDHEN and CDR2 SYDVKM. The DNA for the CDR3 is TGTGCCAGCAACTTACTAGCGGGGGACAATGAGCAGTTCTTC. Translating gives CASNLLAGDNEQFF.

The chain is built from TRBV5-5 and TRBJ1-2; 7 bases map to TRBD1. CDR3 size: 16 residues. The V gene end was trimmed by 2 bases and the J gene end by 1 base; junction bases not matched to a gene: 8. Germline V gene data show CDR1 as SGHKS and CDR2 as YYEKEE (reference sequence). This CDR3 is CASSFFFPGGNYGYTF. The CDR3 coding sequence is TGTGCCAGCAGCTTCTTCTTCCCAGGGGGTAACTATGGCTACACCTTC.

The gene calls are TRBV2 and TRBJ2-3; perhaps TRBD1 as D (5 bases). This CDR3 spans 16 amino acids. The germline CDR1 and CDR2 sequences are SNHLY and FYNNEI. Trimming shortened V by 4 bases and J by 6 bases, and 20 bases separated the two germline ends. The CDR3 here is CASSGRWGRVGDTQYF. In nucleotides, the CDR3 is TGTGCCAGCAGTGGGCGATGGGGCCGCGTGGGGGATACGCAGTATTTT.

The chain has TRBV4-1 and TRBJ2-2; D is possibly TRBD2 (5 bases). CDR1 MGHRA and CDR2 YSYEKL come from the germline V gene. The CDR3 has 17 amino acids. The V end lost 3 bases, the J end lost 1 base, and 15 bases lay between the germline ends. The CDR3 loop is CASSQRRGEKNTGELFF. The CDR3 DNA reads TGCGCCAGCAGCCAGCGTCGGGGAGAAAAGAACACCGGGGAGCTGTTTTTT.

The J gene is TRBJ2-7, the V gene TRBV28, with D hard to call. Between the trimmed V and J ends, which lost 4 bases and 6 bases, there was a span of 10 bases. The CDR3 is 12 amino acids. Germline V lookup: CDR1 MDHEN, CDR2 SYDVKM. The CDR3 DNA reads TGTGCCAGCAGTTCCCCGGACCGCGAGCAGTACTTC. Its protein product is CASSSPDREQYF.

This clone is a singleton in its sample. The chain couples TRBV28 to TRBJ1-2; D remains ambiguous. Germline CDR1 MDHEN, CDR2 SYDVKM. The germline V and J ends were trimmed by 5 bases and 2 bases, with 12 bases remaining between them. CDR3 size: 14 residues. The CDR3: CASSPPAANYGYTF. Written as DNA, the CDR3 is TGTGCCAGCAGTCCCCCCGCGGCAAACTATGGCTACACCTTC.

J is TRBJ2-7 and V is TRBV19; tentatively, D is TRBD1 or TRBD2 (5 bases each). Germline V lookup: CDR1 LNHDA, CDR2 SQIVND (reference sequence). The CDR3 extends over 15 amino acids. Trimming took off 6 bases at V and 4 bases at J, with 19 bases between the two ends. The CDR3 DNA sequence: TGTGCCAGTAGCCCCGCACCGTGGGGGTCGTACGAGCAGTACTTC. It translates to CASSPAPWGSYEQYF.

This clone was seen once. The chain couples TRBV6-4 to TRBJ2-7, with D perhaps matching TRBD1 (7 bases). The CDR3 is 14 residues long. Germline lookup yields CDR1 MRHNA and CDR2 SNTAGT. Between the trimmed V and J ends, which lost 6 bases and 5 bases, there was a span of 17 bases. The CDR3 sequence is CASRGRQGVDEQYF. The CDR3 nucleotides are TGTGCCAGCAGGGGGAGGCAGGGGGTGGACGAGCAGTACTTC.